Following are 21 T cell receptor beta chains from one sample sequenced in a study of blood T cells in healthy people across ages. PCR was performed a second time for 7 to 11 cycles using a sample-barcoded 5' primer and a J-beta primer mix. Using its own MiXCR run on the 5' RACE reads, TCRdb lists one record per CDR3 protein. There are around 1,900,000 distinct CDR3 sequences in the sample; around 40% occur only once, and approximately 22% lies in the top ten. Material: blood. The receptors stem from a human donor in good health.

This sequence joins TRBV7-2 and TRBJ1-2; maybe TRBD1 (5 bases). This CDR3 is 15 amino acids long. In germline, CDR1 is SGHTA, CDR2 FQGNSA. Trimming took off 5 bases at V and 4 bases at J, with 17 bases between the two ends. CDR3 region: CASSARRDGVYGYTF. DNA of the CDR3: TGTGCCAGCAGCGCCCGCCGGGACGGAGTCTATGGCTACACCTTC.

The rearrangement joins TRBV4-1 to TRBJ1-2; D call uncertain. Per germline, CDR1 MGHRA and CDR2 YSYEKL. The CDR3 sequence is 15 residues long. The V and J ends lost 0 bases and 4 bases respectively, with 12 bases between them. The CDR3: CASSQDLEEFYGYTF. The CDR3 bases are TGCGCCAGCAGCCAAGATCTGGAGGAGTTCTATGGCTACACCTTC.

This sequence joins TRBV6-5 and TRBJ1-6; no clear D gene. V shed 2 bases and J shed 6 bases, with 14 bases lying between them. The CDR3 is made up of 16 amino acids. Looked up from germline, CDR1 is MNHEY and CDR2 is SVGAGI. CDR3 sequence (DNA): TGTGCCAGCAGTTACGAGGCGAGTACTGCTAATTCACCCCTCCACTTT. Translated, it gives CASSYEASTANSPLHF.

This rearrangement joins TRBV29-1 to TRBJ2-3; 8 positions match TRBD2. The CDR3 has 17 residues. Trimming cost V 5 bases and J 3 bases; bases outside gene matches: 16. Per the germline V gene, CDR1 is SQVTM and CDR2 is ANQGSEA. CDR3 in amino acids: CSVFFATKRGRTDTQYF. The CDR3 region has the DNA TGCAGCGTTTTTTTCGCGACCAAGCGGGGGAGGACAGATACGCAGTATTTT.

The V gene is TRBV7-9, the J gene TRBJ2-3; TRBD2 might be the D (6 bases). Germline loops: CDR1 SEHNR, CDR2 FQNEAQ (reference sequence). V gave up 8 bases and J gave up 4 bases, with 19 bases separating them. There are 15 residues in the CDR3. The CDR3 protein is CASRYVPRGSDTQYF. In DNA, the CDR3 is TGTGCCAGCCGCTACGTACCCCGGGGGTCAGATACGCAGTATTTT.

The chain carries TRBV3-1 and TRBJ1-2, with 7 bases lining up with TRBD1. The V gene end was trimmed by 4 bases and the J gene end by 2 bases; junction bases not matched to a gene: 7. The CDR3 runs 15 residues. Germline CDR1 reads LGHDT; CDR2 reads YNNKEL (reference sequence). CDR3: CASSPGTVNNYGYTF. For the CDR3, the DNA is TGTGCCAGCAGCCCAGGGACAGTTAACAACTATGGCTACACCTTC.

The J gene is TRBJ2-2, the V gene TRBV27; D gene unclear. The CDR3 is 13 amino acids. CDR1 and CDR2 from the germline V gene are MNHEY and SMNVEV (reference sequence). The V and J ends lost 3 bases and 6 bases respectively, with 8 bases between them. The CDR3 sequence is CASSLYGAGELFF. CDR3 nucleotide sequence: TGTGCCAGCAGTTTGTATGGAGCCGGGGAGCTGTTTTTT.

This clonotype was counted only a few times. The genes are TRBV13 and TRBJ2-4, with 7 nucleotides matching TRBD2. TRBJ2-7 matches the DNA end more closely, so the J call is doubtful. CDR3 length: 15 residues. CDR1 PRHDT and CDR2 FYEKMQ come from the germline V gene (reference sequence). For the CDR3, the DNA is TGTGCCAGCAGCTTAGGCCTGGCTAGCGGCTACGAGCAGTACTTC. It codes for CASSLGLASGYEQYF.

The V gene is TRBV20-1, the J gene TRBJ2-2, with 7 bases matching TRBD2. The V segment lost 0 bases and the J segment 7 bases; nucleotides outside the gene matches: 8. The CDR3 totals 15 residues. The germline gives CDR1 DFQATT, CDR2 SNEGSKA (reference sequence). The chain's CDR3 is CSARDRLAVYGELFF. The DNA of the CDR3 is TGCAGTGCTAGAGATAGGCTAGCGGTTTACGGGGAGCTGTTTTTT.

This clonotype showed up many times. The chain employs TRBV7-2 and TRBJ2-5; either TRBD1 or TRBD2 may fit D (5 bases each). The length of the CDR3 is 13 residues. V lost 5 bases and J 5 bases, leaving 12 bases between the germline ends. Per the germline V gene, CDR1 is SGHTA and CDR2 is FQGNSA. For the CDR3, the DNA is TGTGCCAGCAGCAGGGACCCGGCGGAGACCCAGTACTTC. Encoded protein: CASSRDPAETQYF.

This clonotype has only a few counts. The J gene is TRBJ2-7, the V gene TRBV5-1, with D perhaps matching TRBD1 (6 bases). V dropped 4 bases and J dropped 1 base, with 15 bases sitting between them. This CDR3 spans 15 amino acids. Germline V gene lookup returns CDR1 SGHRS and CDR2 YFSETQ. DNA of the CDR3: TGCGCCAGCAGCATCGGACCCGGACAGTCCTACGAGCAGTACTTC. Protein sequence: CASSIGPGQSYEQYF.

There are a few counts of this clonotype. CDR3 in amino acids: CASSLRNVGYTF. CDR3 coding DNA: TGTGCCAGCAGCTTGAGGAATGTTGGCTACACCTTC. This chain uses TRBV5-8 with TRBJ1-2; no clear D. From germline, CDR1 is SGHTS and CDR2 YDEGEE. The CDR3 consists of 12 residues. V lost 1 base and J lost 7, with 8 bases in between.

The chain joins TRBV29-1 to TRBJ2-1; 8 bases map to TRBD1. CDR1 is SQVTM, CDR2 ANQGSEA, per germline. The CDR3 length is 16 residues. Germline trimming cut 4 bases from V and 2 bases from J; bases unmatched to any gene: 10. CDR3 protein: CSVGGGTGGTYNEQFF. As DNA, the CDR3 is TGCAGCGTTGGAGGTGGGACAGGCGGGACCTACAATGAGCAGTTCTTC.

The rearrangement uses TRBV6-5 and TRBJ2-5; perhaps TRBD2 as D (6 bases). Matching the DNA end better, TRBJ2-7 makes the J call doubtful. The CDR3 extends over 15 amino acids. Germline V gene sequence: CDR1 MNHEY, CDR2 SVGAGI. The chain's CDR3 is CASRTGEGVWYEQYF. CDR3 nucleotides: TGTGCCAGCAGGACGGGAGAGGGAGTTTGGTACGAGCAGTACTTC.

The gene calls are TRBV12-5 and TRBJ1-1, with D possibly TRBD1 on 5 matching bases. Looked up from germline, CDR1 is LGHNT and CDR2 is FRNRAP. Trimming removed 3 bases at V and 5 bases at J, with 16 bases between. The CDR3 length is 15 residues. The chain's CDR3 is CASGFRDSGSTEAFF. The CDR3 coding sequence is TGTGCTAGTGGTTTCCGCGACAGCGGAAGTACTGAAGCTTTCTTT.

The V call is TRBV29-1, the J call TRBJ1-2; possible D gene TRBD1, 5 bases. V dropped 3 bases and J dropped 8 bases, with 25 bases sitting between them. CDR1 is SQVTM and CDR2 is ANQGSEA in the germline V gene. The CDR3 has 16 residues. The CDR3 spells CSVDLGTAGGAGGYTF. CDR3 nucleotide sequence: TGCAGCGTTGACCTCGGCACCGCGGGGGGAGCAGGCGGCTACACCTTC.

The chain recombines TRBV29-1 with TRBJ2-1; 10 bases fit TRBD2. V lost 3 bases and J lost 7; bases outside the gene matches: 15. Germline CDR1 is SQVTM and CDR2 is ANQGSEA. The CDR3 is made up of 17 amino acids. The CDR3 sequence: CSVEWASGGPIRNEQFF. Here the CDR3 DNA reads TGCAGCGTTGAGTGGGCTAGCGGGGGACCAATAAGGAATGAGCAGTTCTTC.

The rearrangement joins TRBV5-5 to TRBJ1-1; possible D gene TRBD1, 5 bases. Per the germline V gene, CDR1 is SGHKS and CDR2 is YYEKEE (reference sequence). The CDR3 contains 17 residues. V lost 0 bases and J 0 bases, leaving 15 bases between the germline ends. The CDR3 DNA follows: TGTGCCAGCAGCTTGGCAAGGGACCCATACCTGAACACTGAAGCTTTCTTT. Protein sequence: CASSLARDPYLNTEAFF.

The V and J genes are TRBV10-3 and TRBJ1-4; 9 bases are shared with TRBD1. The V gene's germline CDR1 is ENHRY and CDR2 SYGVKD. J was trimmed by 5 bases and V by 2 bases; bases with no gene match: 0. This CDR3 comprises 14 residues. CDR3 residues: CAISEGTGNEKLFF. The CDR3 DNA reads TGTGCCATCAGTGAGGGGACAGGGAATGAAAAACTGTTTTTT.

V usage is TRBV7-6 and J usage is TRBJ2-7; D gene unclear. Germline CDR1 and CDR2: SGHVS and FNYEAQ. This CDR3 region has 13 residues. V was cut by 3 bases and J by 5 bases, with 11 bases left in between. CDR3: CASSFSSANEQYF. DNA of the CDR3: TGTGCCAGCAGCTTTTCGTCGGCGAACGAGCAGTACTTC.

CDR3 in DNA: TGCAGTGCCCCCCTTGGGACAGGGAATCAGCCCCAGCATTTT. As protein: CSAPLGTGNQPQHF. V is TRBV20-1 and J is TRBJ1-5, with 9 bases identical to TRBD1. The V gene's germline CDR1 is DFQATT and CDR2 SNEGSKA (reference sequence). J was trimmed by 4 bases and V by 6 bases; bases with no gene match: 7. The CDR3 runs 14 residues.